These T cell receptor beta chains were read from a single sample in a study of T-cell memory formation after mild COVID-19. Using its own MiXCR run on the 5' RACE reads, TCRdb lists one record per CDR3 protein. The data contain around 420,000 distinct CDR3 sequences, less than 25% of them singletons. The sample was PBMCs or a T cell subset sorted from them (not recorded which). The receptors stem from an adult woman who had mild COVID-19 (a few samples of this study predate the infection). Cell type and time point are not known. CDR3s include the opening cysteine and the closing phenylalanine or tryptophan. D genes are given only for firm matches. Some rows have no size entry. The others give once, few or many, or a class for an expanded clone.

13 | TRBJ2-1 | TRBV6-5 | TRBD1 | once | CASSRWTGNEQFF | TGTGCCAGCAGTCGCTGGACAGGCAATGAGCAGTTCTTC
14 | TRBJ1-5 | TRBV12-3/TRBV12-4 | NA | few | CASSYQGNNQPQHF | TGTGCCAGCAGTTATCAGGGTAACAATCAGCCCCAGCATTTT
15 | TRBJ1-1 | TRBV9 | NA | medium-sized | CASSPRRELNTEAFF | TGTGCCAGCAGCCCGCGTAGAGAGCTGAACACTGAAGCTTTCTTT
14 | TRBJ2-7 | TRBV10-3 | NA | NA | CAIRDSGIPYEQYF | TGTGCCATCAGAGATTCAGGGATCCCTTACGAGCAGTACTTC
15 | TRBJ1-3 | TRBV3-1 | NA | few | CASSQRGFSGNTIYF | TGTGCCAGCAGCCAACGGGGCTTCTCTGGAAACACCATATATTTT
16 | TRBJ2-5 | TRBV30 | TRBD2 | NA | CAWSAGVAGGGETQYF | TGTGCCTGGAGTGCCGGAGTAGCGGGGGGAGGGGAGACCCAGTACTTC
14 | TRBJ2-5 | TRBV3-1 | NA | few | CASSQVGSLRTQYF | TGTGCCAGCAGCCAAGTCGGGTCCCTTAGGACCCAGTACTTC
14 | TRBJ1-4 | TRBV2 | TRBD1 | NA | CAGTWTGFNEKLFF | TGTGCCGGAACCTGGACAGGGTTTAATGAAAAACTGTTTTTT
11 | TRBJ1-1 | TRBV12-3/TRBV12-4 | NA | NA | CASSGWGEAFF | TGTGCCAGCAGCGGTTGGGGTGAAGCTTTCTTT
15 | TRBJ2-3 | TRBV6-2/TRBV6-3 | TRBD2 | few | CASSPIAGAADTQYF | TGTGCCAGCAGTCCTATAGCGGGCGCGGCTGATACGCAGTATTTT
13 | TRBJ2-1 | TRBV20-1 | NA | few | CSARDLKGPEQFF | TGCAGTGCTAGAGATCTCAAAGGACCTGAGCAGTTCTTC
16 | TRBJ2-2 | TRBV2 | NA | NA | CASSELGFAGTGELFF | TGTGCCAGCAGTGAATTAGGGTTTGCGGGCACCGGGGAGCTGTTTTTT
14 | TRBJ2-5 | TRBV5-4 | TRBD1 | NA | CASSPGQGEETQYF | TGTGCCAGCAGCCCGGGACAGGGCGAAGAGACCCAGTACTTC
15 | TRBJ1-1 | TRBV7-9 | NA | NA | CASSSRTTKRSEAFF | TGTGCCAGCAGCTCCCGGACTACGAAGAGGTCTGAAGCTTTCTTT
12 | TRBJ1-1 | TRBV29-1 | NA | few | CSVMRSNTEAFF | TGCAGCGTTATGAGGTCGAACACTGAAGCTTTCTTT
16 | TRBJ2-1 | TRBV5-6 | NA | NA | CASSLTRDTAYNEQFF | TGTGCCAGCAGCTTGACCCGGGACACAGCCTACAATGAGCAGTTCTTC
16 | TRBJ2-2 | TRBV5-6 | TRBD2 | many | CASSVIAGGPGGELFF | TGTGCCAGCAGCGTGATCGCGGGGGGGCCTGGCGGGGAGCTGTTTTTT
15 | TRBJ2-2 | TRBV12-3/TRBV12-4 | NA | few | CASSPRRSPGRELFF | TGTGCCAGCAGTCCACGTCGGTCCCCCGGCCGGGAGCTGTTTTTT
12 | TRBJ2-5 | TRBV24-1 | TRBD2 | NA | CATSLAGETQYF | TGTGCCACCAGCCTAGCGGGAGAGACCCAGTACTTC
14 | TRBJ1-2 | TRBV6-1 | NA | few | CASSPKGVDYGYTF | TGTGCCAGCTCACCTAAGGGGGTGGACTATGGCTACACCTTC
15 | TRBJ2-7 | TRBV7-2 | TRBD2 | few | CASSSRIGRAYEQYF | TGTGCCAGCAGCTCTAGGATCGGGAGGGCCTACGAGCAGTACTTC
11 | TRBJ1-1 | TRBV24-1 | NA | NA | CATGTNTEAFF | TGTGCCACTGGGACAAACACTGAAGCTTTCTTT
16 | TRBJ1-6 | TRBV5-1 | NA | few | CASSRRGAGADSPLHF | TGCGCCAGCAGCCGGCGGGGGGCTGGTGCGGATTCACCCCTCCACTTT
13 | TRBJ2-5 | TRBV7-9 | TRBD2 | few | CASRPGTRITQYF | TGTGCCAGCAGACCCGGGACTAGAATTACCCAGTACTTC
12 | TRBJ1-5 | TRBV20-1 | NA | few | CSVQGGNQPQHF | TGCAGTGTACAGGGAGGGAATCAGCCCCAGCATTTT
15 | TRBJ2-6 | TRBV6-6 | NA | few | CASGQLSSGANVLTF | TGTGCCAGCGGACAGCTCAGCTCTGGGGCCAACGTCCTGACTTTC
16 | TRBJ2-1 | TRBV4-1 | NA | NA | CASSQGIRRVMNEQFF | TGCGCCAGCAGCCAAGGTATTCGCAGGGTCATGAATGAGCAGTTCTTC
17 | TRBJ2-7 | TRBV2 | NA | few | CASSVITGRTGSYEQYF | TGTGCCAGCAGTGTAATTACAGGGAGGACGGGGTCCTACGAGCAGTACTTC
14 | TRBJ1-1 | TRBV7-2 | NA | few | CASSLGREYTEAFF | TGTGCCAGCAGCTTAGGGCGGGAATACACTGAAGCTTTCTTT
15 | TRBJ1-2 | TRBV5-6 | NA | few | CASSFRGYSDYGYTF | TGTGCCAGCAGCTTCAGGGGCTACAGCGACTATGGCTACACCTTC
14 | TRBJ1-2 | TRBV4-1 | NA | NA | CASSQAGPFYGYTF | TGCGCCAGCAGCCAAGCAGGGCCTTTCTATGGCTACACCTTC
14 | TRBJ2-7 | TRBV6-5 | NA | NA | CASSYSTGSREQYF | TGTGCCAGCAGTTATTCTACAGGGTCTAGAGAGCAGTACTTC
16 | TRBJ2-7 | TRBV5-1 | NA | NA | CASSLNGQLSLLEQYF | TGCGCCAGCAGCTTGAATGGACAACTATCCTTACTCGAGCAGTACTTC
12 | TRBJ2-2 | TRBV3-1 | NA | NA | CASRWANGELFF | TGTGCCAGCAGGTGGGCTAACGGGGAGCTGTTTTTT